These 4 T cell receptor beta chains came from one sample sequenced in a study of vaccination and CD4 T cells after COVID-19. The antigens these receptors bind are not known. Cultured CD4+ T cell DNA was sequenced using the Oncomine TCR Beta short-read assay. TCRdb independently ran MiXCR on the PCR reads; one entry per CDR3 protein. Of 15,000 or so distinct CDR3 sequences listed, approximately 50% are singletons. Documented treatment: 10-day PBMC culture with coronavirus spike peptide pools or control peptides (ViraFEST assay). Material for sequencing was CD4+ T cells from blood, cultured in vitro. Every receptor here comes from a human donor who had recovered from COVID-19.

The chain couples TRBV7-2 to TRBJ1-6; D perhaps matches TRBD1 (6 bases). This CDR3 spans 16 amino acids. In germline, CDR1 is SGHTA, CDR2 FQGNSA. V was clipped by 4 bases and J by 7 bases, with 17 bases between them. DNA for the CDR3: TGTGCCAGCAGCTCCTTTCCGGGGGCGCGGAATTCACCCCTCCACTTT. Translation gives CASSSFPGARNSPLHF.

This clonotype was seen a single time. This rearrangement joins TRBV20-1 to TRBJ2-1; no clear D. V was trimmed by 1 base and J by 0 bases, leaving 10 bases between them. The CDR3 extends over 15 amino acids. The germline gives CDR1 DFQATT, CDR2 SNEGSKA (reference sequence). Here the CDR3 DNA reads TGCAGTGCTAGAGTTCGGCATAGCTCCTACAATGAGCAGTTCTTC. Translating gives CSARVRHSSYNEQFF.

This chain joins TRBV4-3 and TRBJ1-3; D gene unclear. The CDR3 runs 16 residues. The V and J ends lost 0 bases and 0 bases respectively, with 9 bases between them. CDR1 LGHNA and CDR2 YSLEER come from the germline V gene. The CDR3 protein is CASSQDLRDSGNTIYF. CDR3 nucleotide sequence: TGCGCCAGCAGCCAAGATCTTCGGGACTCTGGAAACACCATATATTTT.

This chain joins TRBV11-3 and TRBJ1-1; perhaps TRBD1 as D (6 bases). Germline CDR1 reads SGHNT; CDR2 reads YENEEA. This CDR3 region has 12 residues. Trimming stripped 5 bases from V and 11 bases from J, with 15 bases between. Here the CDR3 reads CASSIGQSQAFF. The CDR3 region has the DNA TGTGCCAGCAGCATAGGACAGAGTCAGGCTTTCTTT.